The subject of this entry is one T cell receptor beta chain. This clone was counted many times. Its antigen specificity is not known. The sample holds no much larger clone one base away, and base qualities are not on file. TCRbeta CDR3 regions were amplified from genomic DNA by means of the immunoSEQ Assay, a bias-controlled multiplex PCR. As for the authors' bioinformatics: The number of nucleated cells in each sample was estimated from the amplification of reference gene primers within the assay. To quantify the absolute abundance of each unique TCRbeta CDR3 rearrangement, sequence reads were collapsed and filtered. For each sample, productive Simpson clonality was calculated by taking the square root of Simpson's diversity index across productive rearrangements. TCRdb obtained this table from immuneACCESS and retained in-frame rearrangements with V and J assigned. These tables miss some clones; where compared with another copy, unresolved V genes account for less than half of the shortfall, and the remainder is unexplained. The V and J calls and clone size come from that table; D and trimming were worked out from the DNA. The sample records about 78,000 clones, around 77% of which are singletons. The ten largest clonotypes hold 9.5% to 10% of the sample.

These data are taken from a study of blood T cell repertoires in COVID-19 (dated by TCRdb to about 2020). At the level of the whole study: Samples covering the acute and convalescent phases of COVID-19 were provided by collaborators in the United States, Italy and Spain. Samples came from the ongoing ImmuneRACE study (first 160 participants) plus 1,254 subjects from 6 global collaborators. Subjects who had been exposed to COVID-19, were actively infected with it, or had recovered from it provided the deeply sampled blood TCRbeta repertoires that made up the dataset. The prospective study material was composed of cDNA or gDNA derived from T cells, B-cell-depleted T cells, or PBMCs. Where available, HLA class I and class II types were taken from metadata supplied by the sample provider and were not determined by assay-based typing. Sample metadata almost always included a de-identified subject ID, COVID-19 status, age in years and sex. The repertoires were released in a freely available public database intended as a resource for research on the immune response to SARS-CoV-2.

The CDR3 sequence holds 17 residues, the cysteine and phenylalanine included. Of all the DNA, just the CDR3 is kept, 51 bases in frame from base 1. From the germline V gene, CDR1 is LGHNA and CDR2 is YSLEER. Relative to germline, V is missing 6 bases and J is missing 0 bases, with 9 bases of the junction outside any gene match. General study outcomes and caveats: Clinical and demographic metadata were provided uncurated, with the amount varying by source and participant.

Collaborating institutions collected whole blood in K2EDTA tubes following their own protocols. For TCRbeta analysis, collaborators shipped samples in one of three forms: frozen whole blood, isolated PBMCs, or DNA extracted from either of those sample types. This clonotype originated in a human donor in a cohort sampled during active COVID-19. Sequencing was done on a sample of peripheral blood. The rearrangement combines TRBV4-3 with TRBJ1-4; 8 of the junction bases match TRBD1. Read as DNA, the sequence is TGCGCCAGCAGTCCGGGGACAGGAAATCCAACTAATGAAAAACTGTTTTTT. The encoded protein is CASSPGTGNPTNEKLFF.